This entry features one T cell receptor (beta chain) sequence. Its antigen is currently unknown. Method: immunoSEQ multiplex PCR; TCRdb's copy keeps in-frame clones and lacks some. The sample lists some 45,000 clones; 75% to 90% were seen once. This record belongs to a study of OX40 agonist ivuxolimab in advanced cancers. In the study overall: Two patients with cutaneous melanoma and one with hepatocellular carcinoma, three in total, showed partial responses.

The CDR3 totals 14 residues. Per the germline V gene, CDR1 is SGHAT and CDR2 is FQNNGV. V was clipped by 1 base and J by 2 bases; unmatched bases: 2. General study findings and limits: Expanded peripheral T cell antigen specificity was not determined. At 0.1 to 3.0 mg/kg, CD4+ and CD8+ blood T cells expanded clonally by week 6.

This clonotype was sampled from an adult with an advanced solid tumor such as melanoma, head and neck, liver or kidney cancer. The gene calls are TRBV11-2 and TRBJ2-7, with TRBD2 matching over 7 bases. Material: CD4+ or CD8+ T cells sorted from blood, obtained in a trial of the OX40 agonist ivuxolimab. This CDR3 reads CASSLGSGTYEQYF. CDR3 in DNA: TGTGCCAGCAGCTTAGGGAGCGGGACCTACGAGCAGTACTTC.